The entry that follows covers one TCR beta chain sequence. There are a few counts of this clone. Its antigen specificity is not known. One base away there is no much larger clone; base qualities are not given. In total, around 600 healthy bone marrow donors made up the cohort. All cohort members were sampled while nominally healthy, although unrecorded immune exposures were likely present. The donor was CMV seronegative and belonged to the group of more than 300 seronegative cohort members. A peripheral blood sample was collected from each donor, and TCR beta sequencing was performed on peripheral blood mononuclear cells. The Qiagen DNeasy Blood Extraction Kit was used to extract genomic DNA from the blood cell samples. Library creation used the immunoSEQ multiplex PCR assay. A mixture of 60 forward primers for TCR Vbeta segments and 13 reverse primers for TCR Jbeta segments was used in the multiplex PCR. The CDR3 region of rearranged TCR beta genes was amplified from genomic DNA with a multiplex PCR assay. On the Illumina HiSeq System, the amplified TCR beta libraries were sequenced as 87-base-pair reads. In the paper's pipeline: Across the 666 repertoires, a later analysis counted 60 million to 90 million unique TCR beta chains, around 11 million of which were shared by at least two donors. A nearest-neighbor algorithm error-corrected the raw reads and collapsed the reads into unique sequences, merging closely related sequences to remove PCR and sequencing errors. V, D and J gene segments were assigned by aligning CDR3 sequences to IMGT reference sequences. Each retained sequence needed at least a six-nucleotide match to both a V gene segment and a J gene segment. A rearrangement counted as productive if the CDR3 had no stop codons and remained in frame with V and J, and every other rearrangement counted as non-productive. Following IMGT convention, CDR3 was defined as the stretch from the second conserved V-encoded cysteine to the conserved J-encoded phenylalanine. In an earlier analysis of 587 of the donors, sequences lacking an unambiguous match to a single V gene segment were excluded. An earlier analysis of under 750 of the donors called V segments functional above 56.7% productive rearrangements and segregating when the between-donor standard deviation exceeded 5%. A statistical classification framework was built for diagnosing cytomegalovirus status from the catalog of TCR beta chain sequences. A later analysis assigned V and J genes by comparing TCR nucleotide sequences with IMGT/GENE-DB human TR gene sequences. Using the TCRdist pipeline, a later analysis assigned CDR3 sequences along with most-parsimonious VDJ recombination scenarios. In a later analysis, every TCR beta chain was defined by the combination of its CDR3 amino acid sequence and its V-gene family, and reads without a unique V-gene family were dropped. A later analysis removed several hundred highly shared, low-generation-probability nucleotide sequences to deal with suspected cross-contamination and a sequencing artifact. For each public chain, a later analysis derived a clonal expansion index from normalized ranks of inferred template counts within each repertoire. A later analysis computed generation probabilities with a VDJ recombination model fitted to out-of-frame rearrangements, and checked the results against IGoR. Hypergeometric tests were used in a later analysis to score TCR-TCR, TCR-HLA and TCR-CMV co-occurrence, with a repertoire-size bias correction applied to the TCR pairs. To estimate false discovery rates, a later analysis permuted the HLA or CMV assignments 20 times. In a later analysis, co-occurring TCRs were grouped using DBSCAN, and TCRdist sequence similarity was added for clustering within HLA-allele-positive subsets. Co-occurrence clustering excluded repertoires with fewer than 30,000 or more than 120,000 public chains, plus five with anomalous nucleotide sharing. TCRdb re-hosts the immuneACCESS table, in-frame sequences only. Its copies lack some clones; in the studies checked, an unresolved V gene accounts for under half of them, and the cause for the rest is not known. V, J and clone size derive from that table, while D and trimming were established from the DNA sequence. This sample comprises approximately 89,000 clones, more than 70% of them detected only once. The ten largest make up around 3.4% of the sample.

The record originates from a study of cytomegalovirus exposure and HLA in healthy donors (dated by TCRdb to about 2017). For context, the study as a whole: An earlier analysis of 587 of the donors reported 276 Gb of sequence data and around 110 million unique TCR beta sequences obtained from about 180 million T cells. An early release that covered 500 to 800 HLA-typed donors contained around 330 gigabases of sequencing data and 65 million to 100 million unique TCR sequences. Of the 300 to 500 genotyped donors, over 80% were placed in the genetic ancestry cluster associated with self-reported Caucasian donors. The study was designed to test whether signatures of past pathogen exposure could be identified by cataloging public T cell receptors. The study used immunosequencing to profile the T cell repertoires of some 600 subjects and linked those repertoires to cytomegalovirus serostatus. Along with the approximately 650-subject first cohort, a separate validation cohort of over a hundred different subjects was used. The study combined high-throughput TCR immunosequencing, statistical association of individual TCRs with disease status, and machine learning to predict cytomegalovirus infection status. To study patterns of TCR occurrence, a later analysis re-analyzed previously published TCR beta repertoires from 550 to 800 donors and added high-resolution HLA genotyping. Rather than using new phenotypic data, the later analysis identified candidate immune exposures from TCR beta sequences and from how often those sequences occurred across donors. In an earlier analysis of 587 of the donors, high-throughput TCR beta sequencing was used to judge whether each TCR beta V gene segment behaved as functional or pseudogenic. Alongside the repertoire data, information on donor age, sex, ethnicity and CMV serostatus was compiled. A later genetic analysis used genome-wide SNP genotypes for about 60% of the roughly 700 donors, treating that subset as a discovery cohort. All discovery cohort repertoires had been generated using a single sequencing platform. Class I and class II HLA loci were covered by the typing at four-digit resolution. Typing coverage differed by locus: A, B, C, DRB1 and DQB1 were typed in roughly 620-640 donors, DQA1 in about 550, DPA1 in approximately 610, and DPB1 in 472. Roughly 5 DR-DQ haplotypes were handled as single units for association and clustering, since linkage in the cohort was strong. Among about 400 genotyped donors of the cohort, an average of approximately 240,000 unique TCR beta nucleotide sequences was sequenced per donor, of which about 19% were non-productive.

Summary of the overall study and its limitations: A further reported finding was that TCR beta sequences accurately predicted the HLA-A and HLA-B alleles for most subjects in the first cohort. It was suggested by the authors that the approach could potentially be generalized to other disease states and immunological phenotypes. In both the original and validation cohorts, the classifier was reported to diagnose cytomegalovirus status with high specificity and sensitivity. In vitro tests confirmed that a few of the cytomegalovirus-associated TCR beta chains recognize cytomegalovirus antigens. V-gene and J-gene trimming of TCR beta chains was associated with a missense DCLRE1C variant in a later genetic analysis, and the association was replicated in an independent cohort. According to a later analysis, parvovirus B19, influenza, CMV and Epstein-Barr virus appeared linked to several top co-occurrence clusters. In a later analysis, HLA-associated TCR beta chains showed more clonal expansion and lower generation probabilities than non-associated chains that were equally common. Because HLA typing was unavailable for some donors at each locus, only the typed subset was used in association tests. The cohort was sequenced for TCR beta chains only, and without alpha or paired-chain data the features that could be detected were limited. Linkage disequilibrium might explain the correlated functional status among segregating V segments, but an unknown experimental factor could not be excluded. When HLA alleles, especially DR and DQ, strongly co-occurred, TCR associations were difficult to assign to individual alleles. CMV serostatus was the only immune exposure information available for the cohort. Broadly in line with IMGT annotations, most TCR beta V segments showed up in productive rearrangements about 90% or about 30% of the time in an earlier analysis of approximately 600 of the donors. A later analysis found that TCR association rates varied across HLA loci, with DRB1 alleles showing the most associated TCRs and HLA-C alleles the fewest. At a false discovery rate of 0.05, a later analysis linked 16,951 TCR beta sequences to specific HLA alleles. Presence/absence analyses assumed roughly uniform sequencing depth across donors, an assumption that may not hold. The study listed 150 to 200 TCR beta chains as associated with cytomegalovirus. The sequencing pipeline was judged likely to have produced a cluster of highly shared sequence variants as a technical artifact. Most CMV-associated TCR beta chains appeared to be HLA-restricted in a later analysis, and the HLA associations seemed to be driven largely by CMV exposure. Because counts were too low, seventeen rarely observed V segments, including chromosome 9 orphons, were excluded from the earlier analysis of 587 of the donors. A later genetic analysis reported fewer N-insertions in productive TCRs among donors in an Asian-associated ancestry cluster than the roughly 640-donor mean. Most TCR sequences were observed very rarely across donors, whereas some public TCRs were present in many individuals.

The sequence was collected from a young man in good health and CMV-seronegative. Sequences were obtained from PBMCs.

DNA sequence: TGTGCCAGCAGCGATTACAGGGGAAGCGGGGAGCTGTTTTTT. It codes for CASSDYRGSGELFF. This receptor chain uses TRBV7-2 and TRBJ2-2, and 7 junctional nucleotides match TRBD1. Including cysteine and phenylalanine, the CDR3 has 14 amino acids. The CDR3 DNA has 42 bases and is translated from base 1. V is trimmed back by 5 bases and J by 7 bases, and the junction contains 7 bases that no gene match accounts for. Reading the germline V gene gives CDR1 SGHTA and CDR2 FQGNSA. When the CDR3 is completed using the reference TRBV7-2 and TRBJ2-2 genes on either side, the full variable domain is GAGVSQSPSNKVTEKGKDVELRCDPISGHTALYWYRQSLGQGLEFLIYFQGNSAPDKSGLPSDRFSAERTGGSVSTLTIQRTQQEDSAVYLCASSDYRGSGELFFGEGSRLTVL.